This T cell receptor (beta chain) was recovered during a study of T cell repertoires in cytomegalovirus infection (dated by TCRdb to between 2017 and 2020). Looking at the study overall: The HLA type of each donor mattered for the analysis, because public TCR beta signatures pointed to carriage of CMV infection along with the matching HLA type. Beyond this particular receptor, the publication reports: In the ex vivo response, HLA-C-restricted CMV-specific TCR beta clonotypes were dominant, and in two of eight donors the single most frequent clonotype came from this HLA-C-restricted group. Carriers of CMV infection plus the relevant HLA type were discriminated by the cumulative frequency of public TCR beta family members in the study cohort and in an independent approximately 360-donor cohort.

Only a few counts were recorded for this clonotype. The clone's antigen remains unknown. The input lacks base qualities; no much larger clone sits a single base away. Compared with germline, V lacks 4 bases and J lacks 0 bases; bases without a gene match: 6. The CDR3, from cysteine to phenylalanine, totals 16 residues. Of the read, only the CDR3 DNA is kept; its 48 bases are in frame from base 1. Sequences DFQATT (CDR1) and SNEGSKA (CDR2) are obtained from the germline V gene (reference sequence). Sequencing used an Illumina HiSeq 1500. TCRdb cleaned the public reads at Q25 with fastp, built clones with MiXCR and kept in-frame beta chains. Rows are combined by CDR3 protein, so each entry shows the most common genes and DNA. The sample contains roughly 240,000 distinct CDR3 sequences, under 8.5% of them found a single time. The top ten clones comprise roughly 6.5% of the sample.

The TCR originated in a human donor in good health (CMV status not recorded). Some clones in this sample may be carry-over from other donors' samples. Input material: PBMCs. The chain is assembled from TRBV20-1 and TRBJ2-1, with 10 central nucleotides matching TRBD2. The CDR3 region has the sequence CSATTSGAFSYNEQFF. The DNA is TGCAGTGCTACCACTAGCGGGGCTTTCTCCTACAATGAGCAGTTCTTC.